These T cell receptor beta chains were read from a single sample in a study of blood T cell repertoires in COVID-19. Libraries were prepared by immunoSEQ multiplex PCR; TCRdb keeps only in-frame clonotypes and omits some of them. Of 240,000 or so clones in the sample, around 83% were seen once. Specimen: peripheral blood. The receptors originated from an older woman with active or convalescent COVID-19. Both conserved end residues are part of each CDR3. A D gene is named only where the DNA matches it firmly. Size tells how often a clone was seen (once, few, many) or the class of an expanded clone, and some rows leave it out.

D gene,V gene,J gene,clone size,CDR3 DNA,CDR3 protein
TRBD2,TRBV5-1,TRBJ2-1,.,TGCGCCAGCAGCTTGGAGTCCCTAGCGGTTCCGCCCTACAATGAGCAGTTCTTC,CASSLESLAVPPYNEQFF
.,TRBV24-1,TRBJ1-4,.,TGTGCCACCAGTGATTCGGCGACAGAAAAACTGTTTTTT,CATSDSATEKLFF
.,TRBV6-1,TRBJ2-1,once,TGTGCCAGCAGTGCCCAGGGTTCTTACAATGAGCAGTTCTTC,CASSAQGSYNEQFF
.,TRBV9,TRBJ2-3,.,TGTGCCAGCAGCCCCCTCCGGGGTTGGATTGCAGATACGCAGTATTTT,CASSPLRGWIADTQYF
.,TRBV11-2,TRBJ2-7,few,TGTGCCAGCAGCCCCCAGGGTTCTCCCCCTTTAAGCTCCTACGAGCAGTACTTC,CASSPQGSPPLSSYEQYF
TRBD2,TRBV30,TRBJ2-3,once,TGTGCCATTGGGGGCGGGGGGTACACAGATACGCAGTATTTT,CAIGGGGYTDTQYF
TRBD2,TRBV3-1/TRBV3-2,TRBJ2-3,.,TGTGCCAGCAGCCATAGCGGGGGCACAGATACGCAGTATTTT,CASSHSGGTDTQYF
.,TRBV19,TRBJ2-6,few,TGTGCCAGTAGTATAGGAGGAAGTGGTTCTGGGGCCAACGTCCTGACTTTC,CASSIGGSGSGANVLTF
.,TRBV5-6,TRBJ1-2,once,TGTGCCAGCAGCTTGGCCCTTACTAACTATGGCTACACCTTC,CASSLALTNYGYTF
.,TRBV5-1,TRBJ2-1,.,TGCGCCAGCAGCTTGGCGACAGGCTCCTACAATGAGCAGTTCTTC,CASSLATGSYNEQFF
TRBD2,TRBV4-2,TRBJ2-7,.,TGTGCCAGCAGCCAAGGGACTAGCGGGACCTACGAGCAGTACTTC,CASSQGTSGTYEQYF
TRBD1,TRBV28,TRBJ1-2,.,TGTGCCAGCAGTACCTCCCCAGGGGGCGACTATGGCTACACCTTC,CASSTSPGGDYGYTF
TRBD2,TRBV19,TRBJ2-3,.,TGTGCCAGTAGCCCTCAGGGTGGTCTAGCGGGCCTCACAGATACGCAGTATTTT,CASSPQGGLAGLTDTQYF
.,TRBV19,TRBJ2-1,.,TGTGCCAGTAGCTCAGGGGGGAGCGAGCAGTTCTTC,CASSSGGSEQFF
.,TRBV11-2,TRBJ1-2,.,TGTGCCAGCAGCTTACCAGGTTTCTATGGCTACACCTTC,CASSLPGFYGYTF
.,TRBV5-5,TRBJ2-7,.,TGTGCCAGCAGCACAGGGTTTTCCCACGAGCAGTACTTC,CASSTGFSHEQYF
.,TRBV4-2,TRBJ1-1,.,TGTGCCAGCAGCCCCCGAGCGGGGCTGGCGAACACTGAAGCTTTCTTT,CASSPRAGLANTEAFF
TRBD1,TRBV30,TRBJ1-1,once,TGTGCCTGGAGGGGACAGGTAACCTCTGAAGCTTTCTTT,CAWRGQVTSEAFF
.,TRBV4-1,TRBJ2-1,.,TGCGCCAGCAGCCAAGATCTCTGGAGCTCCTACAATGAGCAGTTCTTC,CASSQDLWSSYNEQFF
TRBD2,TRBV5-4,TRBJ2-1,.,TGTGCCAGCAGCTCCCCGGGACTAGCACACAATGAGCAGTTCTTC,CASSSPGLAHNEQFF
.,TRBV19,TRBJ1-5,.,TGTGCCAGTAGTATTACAGGTTTTAGCAATCAGCCCCAGCATTTT,CASSITGFSNQPQHF
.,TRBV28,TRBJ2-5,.,TGTGCCAGCAGTAGAGGGGAGACCCAGTACTTC,CASSRGETQYF
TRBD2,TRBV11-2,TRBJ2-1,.,TGTGCCAGCAGCCCTACTGGGGGGGGCAATGAGCAGTTCTTC,CASSPTGGGNEQFF
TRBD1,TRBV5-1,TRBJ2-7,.,TGCGCCAGCAGCTTGGGGACAGGTCCTCCGTTCTACGAGCAGTACTTC,CASSLGTGPPFYEQYF
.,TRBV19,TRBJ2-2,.,TGTGCCAGTAGTATTCGCGCAGGGGCTCCATTGACCGGGGAGCTGTTTTTT,CASSIRAGAPLTGELFF
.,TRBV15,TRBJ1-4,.,TGTGCCACCAGCAGAGCCCGGGGGGGCCCCTCTAATGAAAAACTGTTTTTT,CATSRARGGPSNEKLFF
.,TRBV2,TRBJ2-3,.,TGTGCCAGCAGTGAGACTAAGAAGGATACGCAGTATTTT,CASSETKKDTQYF
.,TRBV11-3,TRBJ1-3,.,TGTGCCAGCAGCTACAGTCTTGGAAACACCATATATTTT,CASSYSLGNTIYF
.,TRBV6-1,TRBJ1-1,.,TGTGCCAGCAGTGAACTCGGCGGGACTGAAGCTTTCTTT,CASSELGGTEAFF
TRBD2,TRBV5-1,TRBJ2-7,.,TGCGCCAGCAGCAACCAGCGGGGGGGCGGGAACGAGCAGTACTTC,CASSNQRGGGNEQYF
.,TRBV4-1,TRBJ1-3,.,TGCGCCAGCAGCCAAGCCTCGGGGGTCTGGGACACCATATATTTT,CASSQASGVWDTIYF
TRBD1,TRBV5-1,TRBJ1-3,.,TGCGCCAGCAGCTTAGGGACAGGGGGCGTTGTGGCCAAAGGAAACACCATATATTTT,CASSLGTGGVVAKGNTIYF
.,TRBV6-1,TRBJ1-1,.,TGTGCCAGCAGTGATACAGGGTTGATGAACACTGAAGCTTTCTTT,CASSDTGLMNTEAFF
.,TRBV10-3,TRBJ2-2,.,TGTGCCATCAGGCAGTCCACCGGGGAGCTGTTTTTT,CAIRQSTGELFF
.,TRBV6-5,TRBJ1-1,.,TGTGCCAGCAGTCTCTGGGGCCAAACAGGCGGTGAAGCTTTCTTT,CASSLWGQTGGEAFF
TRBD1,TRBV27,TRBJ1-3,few,TGTGCCAGCAGCCTCAGGGGGGCTGGAAACACCATATATTTT,CASSLRGAGNTIYF
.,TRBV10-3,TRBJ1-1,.,TGTGCCATCAGTGATTTGGACAGGAACACTGAAGCTTTCTTT,CAISDLDRNTEAFF
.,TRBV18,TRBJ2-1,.,TGTGCCAGCTCACCAGGGACTTCCTACAATGAGCAGTTCTTC,CASSPGTSYNEQFF
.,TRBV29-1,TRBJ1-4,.,TGCAGCGCCGCGGAGGGGTGGGAAAAACTGTTTTTT,CSAAEGWEKLFF
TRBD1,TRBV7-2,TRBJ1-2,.,TGTGCCAGCAGCCCGGGACAGGGAAGGGATGGCTACACCTTC,CASSPGQGRDGYTF
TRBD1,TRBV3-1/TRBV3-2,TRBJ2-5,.,TGTGCCAGCAGCCAGGGGGACAGCAAGAGGACCCAGTACTTC,CASSQGDSKRTQYF
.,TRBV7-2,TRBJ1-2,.,TGTGCCAGCAGCTCCGGTGGAGGGGAATACGGCTACACCTTC,CASSSGGGEYGYTF
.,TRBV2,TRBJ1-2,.,TGTGCCAGCAGTGAAGGGGCAGTCTATGGCTACACCTTC,CASSEGAVYGYTF
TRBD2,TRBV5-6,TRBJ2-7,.,TGTGCCAGCAGCTGGGGCTTGGCGGGGGGGCCGGACGAGCAGTACTTC,CASSWGLAGGPDEQYF
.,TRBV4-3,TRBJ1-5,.,TGCGCCAGCAGCCAAGACCCGCCACGGCGGGGCGGCAATCAGCCCCAGCATTTT,CASSQDPPRRGGNQPQHF
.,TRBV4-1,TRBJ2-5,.,TGCGCCAGCAGCCAAGATGACAGCCAAGAGACCCAGTACTTC,CASSQDDSQETQYF
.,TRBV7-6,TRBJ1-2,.,TGTGCCAGCAGCTTAGCGATGGCCTATGGCTACACCTTC,CASSLAMAYGYTF
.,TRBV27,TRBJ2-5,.,TGTGCCAGCAGTTTGCGGAACCAACAAGAGACCCAGTACTTC,CASSLRNQQETQYF
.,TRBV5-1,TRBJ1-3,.,TGCGCCAGCAGCTTGGCGGAGGGGCCGGGGGGAAACACCATATATTTT,CASSLAEGPGGNTIYF
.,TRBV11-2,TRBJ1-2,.,TGTGCCAGCAGCTTGAGGGGAGGGTGGGCCTATGGCTACACCTTC,CASSLRGGWAYGYTF
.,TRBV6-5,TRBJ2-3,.,TGTGCCAGCAGTTACTCGGAGCGAGGGGATACGCAGTATTTT,CASSYSERGDTQYF
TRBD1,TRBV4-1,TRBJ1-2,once,TGCGCCAGCAGCCTCCCTGGGACAGGGAACTATGGCTACACCTTC,CASSLPGTGNYGYTF
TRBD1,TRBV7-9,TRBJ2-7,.,TGTGCCAGCAGCCCAGCCGGACAGGGGGCGGCCGAGCAGTACTTC,CASSPAGQGAAEQYF
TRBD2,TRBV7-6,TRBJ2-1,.,TGTGCCAGCAGCTTAGAGACTAGCGGGTTGAGCTCCTACAATGAGCAGTTCTTC,CASSLETSGLSSYNEQFF
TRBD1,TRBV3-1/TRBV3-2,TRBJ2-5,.,TGTGCCAGCAGCCAAGAGAACAGGGGGTTACGGGAGACCCAGTACTTC,CASSQENRGLRETQYF
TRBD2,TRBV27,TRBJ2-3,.,TGTGCCAGCAAAATAGCTAGCGGGGGAGATACGCAGTATTTT,CASKIASGGDTQYF
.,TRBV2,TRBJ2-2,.,TGTGCCAGCAGTCACCCTAGAGCCACAAACACCGGGGAGCTGTTTTTT,CASSHPRATNTGELFF